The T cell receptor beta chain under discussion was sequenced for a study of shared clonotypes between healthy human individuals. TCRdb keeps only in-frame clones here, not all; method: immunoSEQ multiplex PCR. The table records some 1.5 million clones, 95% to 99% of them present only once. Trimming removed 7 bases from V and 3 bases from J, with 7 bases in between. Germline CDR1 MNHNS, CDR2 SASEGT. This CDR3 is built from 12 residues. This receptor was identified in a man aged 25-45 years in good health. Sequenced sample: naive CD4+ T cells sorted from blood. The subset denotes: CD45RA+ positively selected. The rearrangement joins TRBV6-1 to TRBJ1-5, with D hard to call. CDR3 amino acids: CASTRVNQPQHF. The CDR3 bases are TGTGCCAGCACCCGGGTCAATCAGCCCCAGCATTTT.